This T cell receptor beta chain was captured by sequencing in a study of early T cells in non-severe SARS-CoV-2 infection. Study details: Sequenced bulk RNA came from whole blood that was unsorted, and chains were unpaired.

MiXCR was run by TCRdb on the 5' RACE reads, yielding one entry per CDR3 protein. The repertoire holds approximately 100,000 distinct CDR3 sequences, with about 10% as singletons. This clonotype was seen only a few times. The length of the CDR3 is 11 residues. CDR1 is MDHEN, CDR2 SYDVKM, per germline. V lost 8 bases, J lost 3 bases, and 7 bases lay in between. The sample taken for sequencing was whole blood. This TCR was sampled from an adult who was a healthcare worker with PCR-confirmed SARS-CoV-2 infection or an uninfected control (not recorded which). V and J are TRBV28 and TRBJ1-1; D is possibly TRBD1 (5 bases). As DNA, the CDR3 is TGTGCCAGCCAGGGTCACACTGAAGCTTTCTTT. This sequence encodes CASQGHTEAFF.